These 31 T cell receptor beta chains originate from one sample sequenced in a study of shared clonotypes between healthy human individuals. Terminally differentiated effector memory CD45RA+ cells were excluded from the naive CD8 cells, which were CD45RO-negative and positively selected for CCR7. Method: immunoSEQ multiplex PCR; TCRdb's copy keeps in-frame clones and lacks some. The sample includes approximately 650,000 clones, 95% of them seen just once. Sequencing was done on a sample of naive CD8+ T cells sorted from blood. These receptors originate from a woman in her twenties or thirties in good health.

Here the CDR3 DNA reads TGTGCCTGGAGTGGGGGAGAGCAGTACTTC. This sequence encodes CAWSGGEQYF. The rearrangement links TRBV30 to TRBJ2-7; D is uncertain. CDR1 and CDR2 from the germline V gene are GTSNPN and SVGIG (reference sequence). The CDR3 covers 10 residues. V was trimmed by 1 base and J by 7 bases, leaving 5 bases between them.

V usage is TRBV7-8 and J usage is TRBJ2-3; 9 positions agree with TRBD2. Trimming at V came to 5 bases and at J to 0 bases, leaving 0 bases not matched to a gene. Germline values: CDR1 SGHVS, CDR2 FQNEAQ. The CDR3 is made up of 14 amino acids. The CDR3 sequence is CASSTSGSTDTQYF. CDR3 coding DNA: TGTGCCAGCAGCACTAGCGGGAGCACAGATACGCAGTATTTT.

The rearrangement uses TRBV2 and TRBJ1-2; possibly TRBD1 for D (6 bases). CDR3 length equals 13 residues. The ends were cut back, 5 bases at V and 4 bases at J, with 11 bases in the middle. CDR1 is SNHLY, CDR2 FYNNEI, per germline. In DNA form, the CDR3 reads TGTGCCAGCAGTTTAACAGGGATCTATGGCTACACCTTC. Residues: CASSLTGIYGYTF.

The chain combines TRBV2 with TRBJ1-3, with 7 nucleotides matching TRBD1. CDR1 and CDR2 from the germline V gene are SNHLY and FYNNEI. Unmatched junction bases numbered 4, after V lost 6 bases and J lost 8 bases. The CDR3 has 12 residues. The CDR3 sequence is CASSRQGHTIYF. Written as DNA, the CDR3 is TGTGCCAGCAGCCGACAGGGCCACACCATATATTTT.

This sequence joins TRBV21-1 and TRBJ2-1; TRBD2 reflects the table's D call only, with no check against the DNA. TRBV21-1 is annotated as a pseudogene. This CDR3 contains 17 residues. CDR3 amino acids: CASSKSTSGSGWDEQFF. The CDR3 region has the DNA TGTGCCAGCAGCAAATCCACTAGCGGGAGCGGATGGGATGAGCAGTTCTTC.

This sequence joins TRBV2 and TRBJ2-7; TRBD1 might be the D (6 bases). Germline V gene data show CDR1 as SNHLY and CDR2 as FYNNEI. This CDR3 spans 13 amino acids. The V end lost 8 bases, the J end lost 5 bases, and 16 bases lay between the germline ends. CDR3 sequence reads: CASARGIGNEQYF. The CDR3 bases are TGTGCCAGCGCGAGGGGGATTGGGAACGAGCAGTACTTC.

The chain combines TRBV10-1 with TRBJ2-1; D is perhaps TRBD1 (5 bases). Germline lookup yields CDR1 WNHNN and CDR2 SYGVQD (reference sequence). This CDR3 comprises 13 residues. Trimming took off 3 bases at V and 8 bases at J, with 11 bases between the two ends. The CDR3 protein is CASSDRDSHEQFF. The CDR3 DNA follows: TGCGCCAGCAGTGACCGAGACAGCCATGAGCAGTTCTTC.

V usage is TRBV5-1 and J usage is TRBJ1-1, with unresolved D. Germline CDR1 SGHRS, CDR2 YFSETQ. The V end was cut by 0 bases, the J end by 2 bases, with 8 bases between. The length of the CDR3 is 14 residues. The DNA of the CDR3 is TGCGCCAGCAGCTTGGGGCGGATAAACACTGAAGCTTTCTTT. It is translated as CASSLGRINTEAFF.

This clone was picked up one time. The V call is TRBV2, the J call TRBJ1-6, with D unresolved. Trimming cost V 3 bases and J 4 bases, with 7 bases left between them. CDR1 is SNHLY, CDR2 FYNNEI, per germline. The CDR3 is 14 residues long. The CDR3 nucleotides read TGTGCCAGCAGTGAGGAAGGGTATAATTCACCCCTCCACTTT. Amino acid sequence: CASSEEGYNSPLHF.

The chain couples TRBV5-1 to TRBJ1-1, with no clear D. CDR1 is SGHRS and CDR2 is YFSETQ in the germline V gene. The CDR3 length is 12 residues. V dropped 4 bases and J dropped 6 bases, with 10 bases sitting between them. DNA of the CDR3: TGCGCCAGCAGCATGACCGGGGCTGAAGCTTTCTTT. It yields the protein CASSMTGAEAFF.

Regarding this clone: The sample contains more than one DNA sequence encoding this CDR3. The rearrangement links TRBV27 to TRBJ2-7, with 12 bases matching TRBD1. V shed 5 bases, J shed 5 bases, and the junction held 4 bases outside the gene matches. Germline V gives CDR1 MNHEY, CDR2 SMNVEV (reference sequence). CDR3 length: 14 residues. CDR3 sequence: CASSPGTGGNEQYF. CDR3 in DNA: TGTGCCAGCAGTCCCGGGACAGGGGGCAACGAGCAGTACTTC.

This chain joins TRBV6-1 and TRBJ2-3; D is possibly TRBD2 (5 bases). The CDR3 is 13 residues long. Germline V gene data show CDR1 as MNHNS and CDR2 as SASEGT. V lost 6 bases to trimming and J lost 2 bases, with 9 bases between them. In DNA, the CDR3 is TGTGCCAGCAGGGTAGCGCACACAGATACGCAGTATTTT. Amino acids: CASRVAHTDTQYF.

The chain employs TRBV11-2 and TRBJ1-5; no firm D call. Germline CDR1 reads SGHAT; CDR2 reads FQNNGV. The V gene lost 1 base and the J gene lost 2 bases, with 6 bases spanning the gap. This CDR3 contains 14 residues. The chain's CDR3 is CASSLAGGNQPQHF. CDR3 in DNA: TGTGCCAGCAGCTTAGCTGGGGGCAATCAGCCCCAGCATTTT.

The V and J genes are TRBV19 and TRBJ2-1, with 10 nucleotides matching TRBD2. J gave up 7 bases and V 7 bases, and 7 bases lay outside the gene matches. Germline V gives CDR1 LNHDA, CDR2 SQIVND (reference sequence). The length of the CDR3 is 14 residues. The CDR3 DNA is TGTGCCAGTAACCGTGAGCGGGAGGGGAATGAGCAGTTCTTC. Its protein is CASNREREGNEQFF.

This clone was picked up one time. The V gene is TRBV11-1, the J gene TRBJ2-2; 10 bases match TRBD1. From germline, CDR1 is SGHAT and CDR2 FQDESV (reference sequence). With V trimmed by 5 bases and J by 6 bases, 9 bases remained unmatched. The CDR3 extends over 16 amino acids. The CDR3 reads CASSPGQGSRPGELFF. CDR3 bases: TGTGCCAGCAGCCCGGGACAGGGGTCTCGGCCCGGGGAGCTGTTTTTT.

As regards this clone: Relative to the germline gene, one junction end is altered; a read error may explain this. Other DNA sequences in this sample translate to the same CDR3. The chain has TRBV28 and TRBJ2-7; D is possibly TRBD1 (5 bases). Germline V gives CDR1 MDHEN, CDR2 SYDVKM. This CDR3 spans 11 amino acids. Written as DNA, the CDR3 is TGTGCCAGCAGTTGGGGCGTCGAGCAGTACTTT. It translates to CASSWGVEQYF. Full variable domain (remainder filled in from reference TRBV28 and TRBJ2-7): DVKVTQSSRYLVKRTGEKVFLECVQDMDHENMFWYRQDPGLGLRLIYFSYDVKMKEKGDIPEGYSVSREKKERFSLILESASTNQTSMYLCASSWGVEQYFGPGTRLTVT.

V is TRBV15 and J is TRBJ2-3, with D perhaps TRBD1 or TRBD2 (5 bases each). Germline V gives CDR1 LNHNV, CDR2 YYDKDF (reference sequence). CDR3 length equals 15 residues. With 4 bases removed from V and 8 bases from J, the gap between germline ends came to 19 bases. The CDR3 sequence: CATSNRDPYLGTQYF. Here the CDR3 DNA reads TGTGCCACCAGCAACCGGGACCCGTATCTTGGTACGCAGTATTTT.

This chain joins TRBV28 and TRBJ2-7; D call uncertain. The CDR3 loop spans 14 amino acids. Germline V gene sequence: CDR1 MDHEN, CDR2 SYDVKM. Trimming stripped 2 bases from V and 2 bases from J, with 10 bases between. CDR3 sequence: CASSLTLPPYEQYF. CDR3 bases: TGTGCCAGCAGTTTAACGTTACCTCCCTACGAGCAGTACTTC.

The chain is built from TRBV5-6 and TRBJ1-1, with D tentatively TRBD1 (5 bases). Trimming took 2 bases from V and 1 from J, leaving 6 bases between them. This CDR3 has 13 amino acids. Per the germline V gene, CDR1 is SGHDT and CDR2 is YYEEEE. The CDR3 nucleotides are TGTGCCAGCAGCTTAGGGGAGAACACTGAAGCTTTCTTT. This encodes CASSLGENTEAFF.

The chain carries TRBV5-1 and TRBJ2-7, with a weak D call TRBD1 (6 bases). The CDR3 loop spans 15 amino acids. Looked up from germline, CDR1 is SGHRS and CDR2 is YFSETQ. V was pared by 0 bases and J by 3 bases, with 13 bases between. Written as DNA, the CDR3 is TGCGCCAGCAGCTTGGAGGCCGACAGGATCTACGAGCAGTACTTC. Amino acid sequence: CASSLEADRIYEQYF. Full variable domain (remainder filled in from reference TRBV5-1 and TRBJ2-7): KAGVTQTPRYLIKTRGQQVTLSCSPISGHRSVSWYQQTPGQGLQFLFEYFSETQRNKGNFPGRFSGRQFSNSRSEMNVSTLELGDSALYLCASSLEADRIYEQYFGPGTRLTVT.

On this clone itself: A read error may produce the germline difference seen at one junction end. This chain joins TRBV28 and TRBJ2-1; D remains ambiguous. Germline CDR1 MDHEN, CDR2 SYDVKM. The CDR3 contains 12 residues. The CDR3 protein is CASSLPYYEQFF. The DNA of the CDR3 is TGTGCCAGCAGTTTACCCTACTATGAGCAGTTCTTC.

This sequence joins TRBV7-3 and TRBJ2-3; D might be TRBD2 (5 bases). Trimming cost V 2 bases and J 0 bases, with 9 bases left between them. The CDR3 loop spans 15 amino acids. The germline gives CDR1 SGHTA, CDR2 FQGTGA. The CDR3 DNA sequence: TGTGCCAGCAGCTTATTCGGCGGGAGCACAGATACGCAGTATTTT. It specifies CASSLFGGSTDTQYF.

The rearrangement links TRBV10-3 to TRBJ1-6; possibly TRBD1 for D (5 bases). Germline values: CDR1 ENHRY, CDR2 SYGVKD. V was shortened by 0 bases and J by 10 bases, with 13 bases between the two germline ends. The CDR3 is 15 residues long. Here the CDR3 reads CAISESNGRDSPLHF. The CDR3 DNA reads TGTGCCATCAGTGAGTCGAACGGCAGGGACTCACCCCTCCACTTT.

V usage is TRBV5-1 and J usage is TRBJ1-1; maybe TRBD1 (5 bases). Germline loops: CDR1 SGHRS, CDR2 YFSETQ. Trimming pared 1 base from V and 4 bases from J, leaving 26 bases between. The CDR3 spans 19 residues. The CDR3 DNA is TGCGCCAGCAGCTTGTTTGTCGGAGGGCGCGGGGGAAGAGGCACTGAAGCTTTCTTT. Protein sequence: CASSLFVGGRGGRGTEAFF.

The genes are TRBV10-1 and TRBJ2-7; D perhaps matches TRBD1 (5 bases). Germline CDR1 is WNHNN and CDR2 is SYGVQD (reference sequence). This CDR3 has 14 amino acids. Trimming stripped 6 bases from V and 0 bases from J, with 12 bases between. CDR3 sequence: CASRYRFSSYEQYF. CDR3 DNA: TGCGCCAGCAGATACAGGTTCAGCTCCTACGAGCAGTACTTC.

The chain links TRBV9 to TRBJ2-7, with 9 nucleotides matching TRBD1. Germline trimming cut 4 bases from V and 9 bases from J; bases unmatched to any gene: 11. Germline assignment: CDR1 SGDLS and CDR2 YYNGEE. The CDR3 extends over 14 amino acids. Here the CDR3 DNA reads TGTGCCAGCAGCCCTGGACAGGGGCCCGGGCTGCAGTACTTC. Amino acid sequence: CASSPGQGPGLQYF.

This chain connects TRBV19 to TRBJ2-3, with D perhaps matching TRBD1 or TRBD2 (6 bases each). Trimming stripped 6 bases from V and 0 bases from J, with 34 bases between. Looked up from germline, CDR1 is LNHDA and CDR2 is SQIVND (reference sequence). The CDR3 loop spans 22 amino acids. This CDR3 is CASRLTGTPGLADYRSTDTQYF. The DNA of the CDR3 is TGTGCCAGTAGACTTACCGGGACACCCGGCTTAGCGGACTACAGAAGCACAGATACGCAGTATTTT.

The J gene is TRBJ2-7, the V gene TRBV7-9; TRBD2 is a possible D gene (5 bases). Trimming pared 3 bases from V and 5 bases from J, leaving 8 bases between. The CDR3 has 12 residues. Germline V gene data show CDR1 as SEHNR and CDR2 as FQNEAQ (reference sequence). The CDR3 coding sequence is TGTGCCAGCAGCTTCGGGGATCACGAGCAGTACTTC. Translated: CASSFGDHEQYF.

The V and J genes are TRBV9 and TRBJ2-1, with D perhaps given as TRBD1 or TRBD2 (5 bases each). The germline V gene encodes CDR1 SGDLS and CDR2 YYNGEE. Trimming removed 10 bases from V and 5 bases from J, with 16 bases in between. The CDR3 is 13 amino acids. Here the CDR3 reads CAGGEGPNNEQFF. The CDR3 nucleotides read TGTGCCGGGGGAGAGGGACCCAACAATGAGCAGTTCTTC.

This chain uses TRBV27 with TRBJ2-1; 11 bases line up with TRBD2. This CDR3 has 12 residues. CDR1 is MNHEY and CDR2 is SMNVEV in the germline V gene (reference sequence). The CDR3 DNA sequence: TGTGCTAGCGGGAGGGCCTCCACTGAGCAGTTCTTC. Encoded protein: CASGRASTEQFF.

The CDR3 nucleotides read TGTGCCAGCGGAACGGGCGGGAGGGTTGAGCAGTTCTTC. The encoded protein is CASGTGGRVEQFF. The chain links TRBV19 to TRBJ2-1; 9 bases line up with TRBD2. There are 13 residues in the CDR3. Germline trimming cut 9 bases from V and 9 bases from J; bases unmatched to any gene: 9. The germline gives CDR1 LNHDA, CDR2 SQIVND (reference sequence).